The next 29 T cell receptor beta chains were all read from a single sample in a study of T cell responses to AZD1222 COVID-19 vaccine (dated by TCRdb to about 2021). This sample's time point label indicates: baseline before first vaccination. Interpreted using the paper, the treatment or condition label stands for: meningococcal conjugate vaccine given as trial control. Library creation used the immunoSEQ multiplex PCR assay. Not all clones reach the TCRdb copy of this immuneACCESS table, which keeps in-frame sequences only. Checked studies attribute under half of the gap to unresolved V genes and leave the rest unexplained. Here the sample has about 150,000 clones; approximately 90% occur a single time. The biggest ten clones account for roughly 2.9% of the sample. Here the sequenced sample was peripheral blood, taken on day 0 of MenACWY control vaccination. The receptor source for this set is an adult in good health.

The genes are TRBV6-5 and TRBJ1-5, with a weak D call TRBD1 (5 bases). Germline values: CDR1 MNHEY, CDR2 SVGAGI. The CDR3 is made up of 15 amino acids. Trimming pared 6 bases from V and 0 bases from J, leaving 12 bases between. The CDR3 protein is CASSPTAYSNQPQHF. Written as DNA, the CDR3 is TGTGCCAGCAGCCCGACAGCTTATAGCAATCAGCCCCAGCATTTT.

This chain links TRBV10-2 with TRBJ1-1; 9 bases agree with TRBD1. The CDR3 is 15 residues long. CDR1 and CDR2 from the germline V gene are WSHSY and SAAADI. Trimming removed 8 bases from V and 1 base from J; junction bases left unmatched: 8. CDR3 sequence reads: CASVTGGSGNTEAFF. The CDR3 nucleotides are TGCGCCAGCGTGACAGGGGGGTCTGGGAACACTGAAGCTTTCTTT.

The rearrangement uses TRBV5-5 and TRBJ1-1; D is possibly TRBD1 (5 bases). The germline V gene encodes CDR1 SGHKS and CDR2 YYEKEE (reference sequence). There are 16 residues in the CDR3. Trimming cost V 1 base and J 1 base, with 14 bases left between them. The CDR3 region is CASSLRWGYPNTEAFF. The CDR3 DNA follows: TGTGCCAGCAGCTTGCGATGGGGGTACCCGAACACTGAAGCTTTCTTT. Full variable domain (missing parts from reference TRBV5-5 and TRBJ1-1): DAGVTQSPTHLIKTRGQQVTLRCSPISGHKSVSWYQQVLGQGPQFIFQYYEKEERGRGNFPDRFSARQFPNYSSELNVNALLLGDSALYLCASSLRWGYPNTEAFFGQGTRLTVV.

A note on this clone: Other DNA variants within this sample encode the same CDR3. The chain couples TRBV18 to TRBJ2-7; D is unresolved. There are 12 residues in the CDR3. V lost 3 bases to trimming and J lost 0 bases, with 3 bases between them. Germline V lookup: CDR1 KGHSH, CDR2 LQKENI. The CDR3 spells CASSPDSYEQYF. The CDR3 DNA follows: TGTGCCAGCTCACCCGACTCCTACGAGCAGTACTTC.

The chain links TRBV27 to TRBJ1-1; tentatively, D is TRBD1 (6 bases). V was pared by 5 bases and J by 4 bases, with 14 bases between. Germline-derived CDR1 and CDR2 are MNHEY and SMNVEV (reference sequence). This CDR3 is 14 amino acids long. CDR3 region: CASSPGDKGTEAFF. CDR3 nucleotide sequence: TGTGCCAGCAGTCCCGGGGACAAAGGCACTGAAGCTTTCTTT.

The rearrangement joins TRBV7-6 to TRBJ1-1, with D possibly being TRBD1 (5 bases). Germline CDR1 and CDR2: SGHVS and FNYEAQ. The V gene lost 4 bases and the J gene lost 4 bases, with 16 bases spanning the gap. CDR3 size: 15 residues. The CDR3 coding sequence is TGTGCCAGCAGCTACGCCAAACCGGGGACCACTGAAGCTTTCTTT. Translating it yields CASSYAKPGTTEAFF. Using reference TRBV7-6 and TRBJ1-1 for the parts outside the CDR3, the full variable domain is GAGVSQSPRYKVTKRGQDVALRCDPISGHVSLYWYRQALGQGPEFLTYFNYEAQQDKSGLPNDRFSAERPEGSISTLTIQRTEQRDSAMYRCASSYAKPGTTEAFFGQGTRLTVV.

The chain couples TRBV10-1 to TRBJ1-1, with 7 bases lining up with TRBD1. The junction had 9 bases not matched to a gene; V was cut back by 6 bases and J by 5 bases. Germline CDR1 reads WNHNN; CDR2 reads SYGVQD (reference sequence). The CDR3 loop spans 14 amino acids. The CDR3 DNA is TGCGCCAGCAGCAACAGGGGTCGGGGGACTGAAGCTTTCTTT. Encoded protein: CASSNRGRGTEAFF.

CDR3: CASSLARNYEQYF. The CDR3 DNA reads as TGTGCCAGCAGTTTAGCACGGAACTACGAGCAGTACTTC. The rearrangement uses TRBV27 and TRBJ2-7, with D hard to call. V shed 2 bases and J shed 3 bases, with 8 bases lying between them. Germline CDR1 MNHEY, CDR2 SMNVEV (reference sequence). CDR3 size: 13 residues.

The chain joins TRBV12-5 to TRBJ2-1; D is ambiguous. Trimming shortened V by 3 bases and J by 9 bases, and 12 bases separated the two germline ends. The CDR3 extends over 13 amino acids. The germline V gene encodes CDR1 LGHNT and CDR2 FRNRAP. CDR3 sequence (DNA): TGTGCTAGTGGTTTCGACACCGGACCTGAGCAGTTCTTC. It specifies CASGFDTGPEQFF.

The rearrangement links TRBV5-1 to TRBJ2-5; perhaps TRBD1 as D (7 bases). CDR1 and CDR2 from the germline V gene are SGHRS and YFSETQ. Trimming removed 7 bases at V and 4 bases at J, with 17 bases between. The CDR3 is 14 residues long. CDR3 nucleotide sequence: TGCGCCAGCGGGGGGCCAGGGGGTACAGAGACCCAGTACTTC. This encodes CASGGPGGTETQYF.

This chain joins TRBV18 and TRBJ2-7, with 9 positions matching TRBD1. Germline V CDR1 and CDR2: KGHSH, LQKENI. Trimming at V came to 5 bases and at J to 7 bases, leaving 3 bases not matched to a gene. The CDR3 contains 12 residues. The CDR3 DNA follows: TGTGCCAGCTCAAGGGACAGGGAAGAGCAGTACTTC. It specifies CASSRDREEQYF.

The CDR3 DNA sequence: TGTGCCACCAGCAGACTACCTCAGGGGTACTATGGCTACACCTTC. This translates into CATSRLPQGYYGYTF. V gene TRBV15 combines with J gene TRBJ1-2; TRBD1 is a possible D gene (6 bases). V was clipped by 2 bases and J by 3 bases, with 13 bases between them. Germline CDR1 is LNHNV and CDR2 is YYDKDF (reference sequence). The CDR3 extends over 15 amino acids.

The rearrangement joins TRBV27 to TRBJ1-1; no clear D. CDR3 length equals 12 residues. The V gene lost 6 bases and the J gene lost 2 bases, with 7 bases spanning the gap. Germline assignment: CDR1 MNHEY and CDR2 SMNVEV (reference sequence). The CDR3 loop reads CASRGPNTEAFF. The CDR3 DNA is TGTGCCAGCAGAGGCCCCAACACTGAAGCTTTCTTT.

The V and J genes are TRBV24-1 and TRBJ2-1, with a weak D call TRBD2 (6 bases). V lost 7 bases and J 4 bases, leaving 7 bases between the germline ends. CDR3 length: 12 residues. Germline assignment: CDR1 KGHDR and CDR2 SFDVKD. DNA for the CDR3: TGTGCCACCAGCGGGAGATACAATGAGCAGTTCTTC. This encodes CATSGRYNEQFF.

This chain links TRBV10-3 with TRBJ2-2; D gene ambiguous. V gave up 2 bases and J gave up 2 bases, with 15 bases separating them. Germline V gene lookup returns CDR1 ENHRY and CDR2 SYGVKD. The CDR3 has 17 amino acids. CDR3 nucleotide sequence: TGTGCCATCAGTGAGGGCAACGGCAGGCGCAACACCGGGGAGCTGTTTTTT. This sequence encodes CAISEGNGRRNTGELFF.

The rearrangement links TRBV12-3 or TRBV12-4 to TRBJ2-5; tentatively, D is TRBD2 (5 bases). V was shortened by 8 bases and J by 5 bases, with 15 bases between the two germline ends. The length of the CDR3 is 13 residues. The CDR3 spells CASSDGGFETQYF. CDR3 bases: TGTGCCAGCTCCGATGGCGGGTTTGAGACCCAGTACTTC.

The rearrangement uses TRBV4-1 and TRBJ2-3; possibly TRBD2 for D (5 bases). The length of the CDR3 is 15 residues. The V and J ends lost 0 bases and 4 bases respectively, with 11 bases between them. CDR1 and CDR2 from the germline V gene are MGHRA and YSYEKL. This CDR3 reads CASSQDRRSADTQYF. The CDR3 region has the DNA TGCGCCAGCAGCCAAGATCGGAGGTCCGCAGATACGCAGTATTTT.

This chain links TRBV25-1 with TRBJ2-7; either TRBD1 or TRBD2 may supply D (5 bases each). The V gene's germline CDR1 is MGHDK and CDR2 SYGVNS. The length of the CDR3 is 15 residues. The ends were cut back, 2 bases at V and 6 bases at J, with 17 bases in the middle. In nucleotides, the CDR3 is TGTGCCAGCAGTGAACTTAGTCAGGGAGAAGGCGAGCAGTACTTC. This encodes CASSELSQGEGEQYF.

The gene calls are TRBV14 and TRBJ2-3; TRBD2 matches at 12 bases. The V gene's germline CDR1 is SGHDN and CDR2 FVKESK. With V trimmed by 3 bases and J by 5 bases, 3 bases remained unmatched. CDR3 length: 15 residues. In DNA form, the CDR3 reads TGTGCCAGCAGCCAGAGACTAGCGGGGGAAGATACGCAGTATTTT. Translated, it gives CASSQRLAGEDTQYF.

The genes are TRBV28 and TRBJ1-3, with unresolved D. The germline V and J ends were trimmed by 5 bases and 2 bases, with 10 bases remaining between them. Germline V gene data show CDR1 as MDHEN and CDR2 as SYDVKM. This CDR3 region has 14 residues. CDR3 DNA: TGTGCCAGCAGTCTCCACGGGGCTGGAAACACCATATATTTT. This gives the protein CASSLHGAGNTIYF.

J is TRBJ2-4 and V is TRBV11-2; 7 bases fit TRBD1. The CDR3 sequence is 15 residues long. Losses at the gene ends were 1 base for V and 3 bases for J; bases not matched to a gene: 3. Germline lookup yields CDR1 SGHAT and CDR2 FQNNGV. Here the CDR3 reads CASSLVGTDKNIQYF. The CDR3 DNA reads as TGTGCCAGCAGCTTAGTGGGGACAGACAAAAACATTCAGTACTTC. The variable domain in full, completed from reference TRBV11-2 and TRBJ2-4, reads EAGVAQSPRYKIIEKRQSVAFWCNPISGHATLYWYQQILGQGPKLLIQFQNNGVVDDSQLPKDRFSAERLKGVDSTLKIQPAKLEDSAVYLCASSLVGTDKNIQYFGAGTRLSVL.

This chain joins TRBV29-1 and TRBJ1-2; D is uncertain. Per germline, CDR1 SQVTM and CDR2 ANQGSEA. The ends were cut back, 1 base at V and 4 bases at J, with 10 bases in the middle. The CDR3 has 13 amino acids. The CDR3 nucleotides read TGCAGCGTTGAAGGGGAGGGTGTCTATGGCTACACCTTC. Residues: CSVEGEGVYGYTF.

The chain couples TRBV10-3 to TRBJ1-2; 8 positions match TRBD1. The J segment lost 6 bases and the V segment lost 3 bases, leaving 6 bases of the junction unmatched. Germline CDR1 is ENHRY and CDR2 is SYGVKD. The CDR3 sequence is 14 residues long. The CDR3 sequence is CAISEMSGGNGYTF. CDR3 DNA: TGTGCCATCAGTGAAATGTCAGGGGGCAATGGCTACACCTTC.

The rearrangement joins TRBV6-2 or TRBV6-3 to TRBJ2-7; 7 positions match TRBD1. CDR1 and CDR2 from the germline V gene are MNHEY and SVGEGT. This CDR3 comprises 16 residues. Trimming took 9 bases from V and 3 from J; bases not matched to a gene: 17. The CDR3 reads CASSPSGTEYFYEQYF. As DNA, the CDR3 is TGTGCCAGTAGCCCTTCCGGGACAGAGTACTTCTACGAGCAGTACTTC.

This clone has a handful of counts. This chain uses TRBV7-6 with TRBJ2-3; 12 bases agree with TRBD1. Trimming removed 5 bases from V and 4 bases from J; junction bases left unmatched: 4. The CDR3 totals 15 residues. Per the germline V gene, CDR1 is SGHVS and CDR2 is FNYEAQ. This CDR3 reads CASSLGQGAPDTQYF. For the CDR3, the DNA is TGTGCCAGCAGCCTGGGACAGGGGGCCCCAGATACGCAGTATTTT.

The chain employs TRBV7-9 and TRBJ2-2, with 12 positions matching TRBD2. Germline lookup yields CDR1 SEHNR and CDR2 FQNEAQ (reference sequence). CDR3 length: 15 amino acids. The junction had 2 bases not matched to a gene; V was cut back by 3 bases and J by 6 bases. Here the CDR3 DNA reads TGTGCCAGCAGCTTTCTAGCGGGAGGGTCCGGGGAGCTGTTTTTT. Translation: CASSFLAGGSGELFF.

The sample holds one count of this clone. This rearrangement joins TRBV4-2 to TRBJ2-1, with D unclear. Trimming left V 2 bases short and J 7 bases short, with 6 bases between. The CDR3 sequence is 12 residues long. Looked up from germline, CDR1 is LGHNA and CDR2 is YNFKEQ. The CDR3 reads CASSQTTNEQFF. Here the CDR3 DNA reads TGTGCCAGCAGCCAAACTACAAATGAGCAGTTCTTC.

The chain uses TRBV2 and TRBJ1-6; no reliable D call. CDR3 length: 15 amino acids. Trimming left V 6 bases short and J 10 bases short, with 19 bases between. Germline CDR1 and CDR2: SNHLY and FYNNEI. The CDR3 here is CASSPGPQTGSPLHF. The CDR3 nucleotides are TGTGCCAGCAGCCCCGGGCCCCAAACCGGGTCACCCCTCCACTTT. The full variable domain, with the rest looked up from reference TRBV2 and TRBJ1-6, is EPEVTQTPSHQVTQMGQEVILRCVPISNHLYFYWYRQILGQKVEFLVSFYNNEISEKSEIFDDQFSVERPDGSNFTLKIRSTKLEDSAMYFCASSPGPQTGSPLHFGNGTRLTVT.

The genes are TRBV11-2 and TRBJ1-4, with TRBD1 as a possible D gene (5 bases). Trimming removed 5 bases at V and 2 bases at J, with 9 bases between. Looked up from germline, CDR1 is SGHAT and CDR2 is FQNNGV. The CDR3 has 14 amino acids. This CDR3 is CASSPGTTNEKLFF. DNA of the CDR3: TGTGCCAGCAGCCCCGGGACTACTAATGAAAAACTGTTTTTT. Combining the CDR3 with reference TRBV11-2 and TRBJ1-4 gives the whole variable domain EAGVAQSPRYKIIEKRQSVAFWCNPISGHATLYWYQQILGQGPKLLIQFQNNGVVDDSQLPKDRFSAERLKGVDSTLKIQPAKLEDSAVYLCASSPGTTNEKLFFGSGTQLSVL.